Listed below are T cell receptor beta chains from one sample, sequenced in a study of cytomegalovirus exposure and HLA in healthy donors. Some clones are missing from TCRdb's copy, which holds only in-frame ones; the method was immunoSEQ multiplex PCR. This repertoire includes 130,000 or so clones. Sample: PBMCs. The receptors derive from a woman aged 55-69 years in good health and CMV-seronegative. Both conserved end residues are part of each CDR3.

V gene	J gene	CDR3 length	CDR3 protein
TRBV7-9	TRBJ1-2	14	CASSEIGTAYGYTF
TRBV7-9	TRBJ1-1	13	CASSPDYDTEAFF
TRBV30	TRBJ2-1	21	CAWSVRLGLNTAGVAYNEQFF
TRBV29-1	TRBJ2-5	14	CSVQPGQGAETQYF
TRBV10-3	TRBJ2-6	19	CAISESQGQGAPGANVLTF
TRBV5-1	TRBJ1-2	14	CASSLGTATYGYTF
TRBV2	TRBJ1-4	12	CASTGSNEKLFF
TRBV2	TRBJ1-5	15	CASGLDSYSNQPQHF
TRBV6-5	TRBJ2-1	15	CASSYSGGSYNEQFF
TRBV7-9	TRBJ1-5	14	CASSFRGSGQPQHF
TRBV19	TRBJ2-3	14	CASSPGQSGDTQYF
TRBV6-1	TRBJ2-7	11	CASQREDEQYF
TRBV12-1	TRBJ1-5	13	CASSFPGNQPQHF
TRBV20-1	TRBJ1-2	11	CSAAGPYGYTF
TRBV5-1	TRBJ2-7	14	CASSFTDRVFEQYF
TRBV19	TRBJ1-4	14	CASNRASTNEKLFF
TRBV7-9	TRBJ2-1	15	CASRTSSGSYNEQFF
TRBV28	TRBJ1-2	14	CASRKVDRFYGYTF
TRBV2	TRBJ1-2	14	CASSGTQGSYGYTF
TRBV10-3	TRBJ2-1	14	CAAGQSEAYNEQFF
TRBV9	TRBJ2-5	14	CASSVGIAGREQYF
TRBV19	TRBJ1-4	15	CASRDRAGANEKLFF
TRBV6-5	TRBJ1-1	16	CASSYSSTGRNTEAFF
TRBV19	TRBJ1-5	12	CASGIAGQPQHF
TRBV6-5	TRBJ2-3	14	CASSTSGSTDTQYF
TRBV5-6	TRBJ2-1	15	CASSLTSGSFNEQFF
TRBV27	TRBJ1-5	14	CASKERNGNQPQHF
TRBV7-9	TRBJ1-1	13	CASSFGQSTEAFF
TRBV28	TRBJ2-1	13	CASSSTQGNEQFF
TRBV28	TRBJ2-7	15	CASSLAGTGSYEQYF
TRBV28	TRBJ2-1	16	CASSFVTGGERNEQFF
TRBV2	TRBJ1-2	13	CASSEGQNYGYTF
TRBV4-1	TRBJ2-7	11	CASSQAGEQYF
TRBV27	TRBJ2-2	16	CASRLQGIANTGELFF
TRBV2	TRBJ1-1	16	CASIRQGTTMNTEAFF
TRBV19	TRBJ1-1	15	CASSPNTGGNTEAFF
TRBV18	TRBJ2-3	16	CASSPPEGAVTDTQYF
TRBV7-9	TRBJ2-2	16	CASISSGRSNTGELFF
TRBV9	TRBJ2-7	13	CASSVDGSGIRYF
TRBV30	TRBJ2-2	17	CAWNPASGRPSTGELFF
TRBV6-4	TRBJ2-5	14	CASSLAGEGETQYF
TRBV27	TRBJ2-7	16	CASSASSRGRIHEQYF
TRBV23-1	TRBJ2-1	17	CASSQTPGGGGGDEQFF
TRBV5-4	TRBJ2-5	14	CASSPLGYQETQYF
TRBV5-1	TRBJ1-1	13	CASSPEPPTRAFF
TRBV10-2	TRBJ2-3	14	CATSGDRVMDTQYF
TRBV28	TRBJ1-2	16	CASSLGDRPSNYGYTF
TRBV9	TRBJ1-6	15	CASSDAGTGVSPLHF
TRBV6-1	TRBJ1-1	10	CASSATGAFF
TRBV6-5	TRBJ2-3	15	CASPPGEGSSDTQYF
TRBV19	TRBJ2-5	11	CASSTLETQYF
TRBV19	TRBJ1-1	13	CASSDRTGTEAFF
TRBV6-5	TRBJ2-7	14	CASSYSVGRGEQYF
TRBV6-5	TRBJ2-1	14	CASTLGLASNEQFF
TRBV2	TRBJ2-3	15	CASRQLAGGTDTQYF
TRBV18	TRBJ1-3	15	CASSSGGQGGNTIYF
TRBV13	TRBJ1-1	12	CASSFRATEAFF